These 32 T cell receptor beta chains came from one sample sequenced in a study of CD8+ T cells in alopecia areata. The sample's treatment: oral pan-JAK inhibitor, 5-10 mg twice daily. Reverse transcription of extracted RNA yielded cDNA, which provided the sequencing template. Some clones are missing from TCRdb's copy, which holds only in-frame ones; the method was immunoSEQ multiplex PCR. The table lists 250,000 to 350,000 clones, over 45% of them singletons. The specimen comprised CD4+ T cells sorted from blood, sampled around week 54, from a patient treated with tofacitinib. The receptor source for this set is a human donor with alopecia areata.

This clone showed up just a few times. The genes are TRBV14 and TRBJ2-1; TRBD2 aligns across 10 bases. The V gene's germline CDR1 is SGHDN and CDR2 FVKESK. V shed 4 bases and J 4 bases; nucleotides not matched to a gene: 13. The CDR3 length is 18 residues. Here the CDR3 DNA reads TGTGCCAGCAGCCCTCATACTAGCGGGGAGACCCTATACAATGAGCAGTTCTTC. The encoded protein is CASSPHTSGETLYNEQFF.

This clone was detected only a few times. The rearrangement uses TRBV7-2 and TRBJ2-6, with 7 positions matching TRBD1. CDR1 and CDR2 from the germline V gene are SGHTA and FQGNSA. The CDR3 sequence is 16 residues long. V dropped 8 bases and J dropped 0; count of bases not matched to a gene: 7. The CDR3 DNA follows: TGTGCCAGCCGCCAGGGACAGACCTCTGGGGCCAACGTCCTGACTTTC. Translating gives CASRQGQTSGANVLTF. The variable domain in full, with the rest retrieved from reference TRBV7-2 and TRBJ2-6, is GAGVSQSPSNKVTEKGKDVELRCDPISGHTALYWYRQSLGQGLEFLIYFQGNSAPDKSGLPSDRFSAERTGGSVSTLTIQRTQQEDSAVYLCASRQGQTSGANVLTFGAGSRLTVL.

This sequence joins TRBV30 and TRBJ2-2; unclear D gene. Per the germline V gene, CDR1 is GTSNPN and CDR2 is SVGIG (reference sequence). This CDR3 has 15 amino acids. V lost 3 bases and J lost 2, with 13 bases in between. The CDR3 loop reads CAWSKAPLNTGELFF. The CDR3, as DNA: TGTGCCTGGAGCAAGGCCCCTCTCAACACCGGGGAGCTGTTTTTT.

The chain combines TRBV30 with TRBJ1-4, with D perhaps TRBD1 (6 bases). The CDR3 contains 14 residues. Germline lookup yields CDR1 GTSNPN and CDR2 SVGIG (reference sequence). V lost 2 bases and J 7 bases, leaving 14 bases between the germline ends. CDR3 protein: CAWSLTGRSEKLFF. The DNA for the CDR3 is TGTGCCTGGAGTTTAACAGGGCGGAGTGAAAAACTGTTTTTT.

The chain carries TRBV15 and TRBJ1-3; D is uncertain. Germline V lookup: CDR1 LNHNV, CDR2 YYDKDF (reference sequence). The CDR3 extends over 12 amino acids. V dropped 8 bases and J dropped 3 bases, with 8 bases sitting between them. For the CDR3, the DNA is TGTGCCACCTCGCCACTTGGAAACACCATATATTTT. It encodes CATSPLGNTIYF.

In this sample, this clone turned up once. The V and J genes are TRBV6-5 and TRBJ1-2; 7 bases match TRBD1. The germline V gene encodes CDR1 MNHEY and CDR2 SVGAGI. There are 14 residues in the CDR3. The V segment lost 6 bases and the J segment 7 bases; nucleotides outside the gene matches: 11. The chain's CDR3 is CASSRSGQEPGYTF. The CDR3 DNA reads as TGTGCCAGCAGCCGCTCTGGACAGGAGCCTGGCTACACCTTC.

The chain recombines TRBV10-3 with TRBJ2-7, with unresolved D. From germline, CDR1 is ENHRY and CDR2 SYGVKD. The CDR3 extends over 10 amino acids. V was clipped by 10 bases and J by 7 bases, with 11 bases between them. DNA for the CDR3: TGTGCCACCGGCTTCGGTGAGCAGTACTTC. It specifies CATGFGEQYF.

The chain uses TRBV29-1 and TRBJ2-1, with D perhaps TRBD1 or TRBD2 (5 bases each). Trimming stripped 0 bases from V and 4 bases from J, with 19 bases between. The length of the CDR3 is 17 residues. CDR1 SQVTM and CDR2 ANQGSEA come from the germline V gene. In nucleotides, the CDR3 is TGCAGCGTTGAAGATCGTGTGGGGACCCGAGGGTACAATGAGCAGTTCTTC. Encoded protein: CSVEDRVGTRGYNEQFF.

J is TRBJ2-7 and V is TRBV5-6; D gene ambiguous. Trimming pared 3 bases from V and 2 bases from J, leaving 3 bases between. CDR3 length equals 11 residues. In germline, CDR1 is SGHDT, CDR2 YYEEEE. CDR3 residues: CASSSTYEQYF. The CDR3 DNA follows: TGTGCCAGCAGCTCCACCTACGAGCAGTACTTC.

The chain is built from TRBV29-1 and TRBJ2-1; 12 bases are shared with TRBD2. The germline V gene has CDR1 SQVTM and CDR2 ANQGSEA. The CDR3 totals 13 residues. The junction had 0 bases not matched to a gene; V was cut back by 5 bases and J by 4 bases. The CDR3 DNA sequence: TGCAGCGTTACTAGCGGGGGGTACAATGAGCAGTTCTTC. Amino acids: CSVTSGGYNEQFF.

This clone was seen a few times. The rearrangement joins TRBV11-2 to TRBJ1-5; 8 bases match TRBD1. Germline V CDR1 and CDR2: SGHAT, FQNNGV. CDR3 length: 16 residues. V shed 5 bases and J 4 bases; nucleotides not matched to a gene: 10. CDR3: CASSDRGHLGNQPQHF. As DNA, the CDR3 is TGTGCCAGCAGCGACAGGGGACATTTAGGGAATCAGCCCCAGCATTTT. Together with reference TRBV11-2 and TRBJ1-5, the CDR3 gives the full variable domain: EAGVAQSPRYKIIEKRQSVAFWCNPISGHATLYWYQQILGQGPKLLIQFQNNGVVDDSQLPKDRFSAERLKGVDSTLKIQPAKLEDSAVYLCASSDRGHLGNQPQHFGDGTRLSIL.

This clone was found a few times. In DNA, the CDR3 is TGTGCCAGCAGTCTACTAGCGGGGGGAACAAATGAGCAGTTCTTC. It encodes CASSLLAGGTNEQFF. The V call is TRBV2, the J call TRBJ2-1, with TRBD2 matching over 12 bases. Germline lookup yields CDR1 SNHLY and CDR2 FYNNEI. The CDR3 length is 15 residues. After removal of 5 bases from V and 7 bases from J, the junction contained 6 bases not matched to a gene.

The gene calls are TRBV29-1 and TRBJ2-2; tentatively, D is TRBD2 (7 bases). The CDR3 has 17 residues. Deletions cut 7 bases from V and 2 bases from J, with 23 bases between. Germline V gene sequence: CDR1 SQVTM, CDR2 ANQGSEA. CDR3 protein: CSAAGDWRGPNTGELFF. DNA for the CDR3: TGCAGCGCCGCGGGGGACTGGCGGGGGCCAAACACCGGGGAGCTGTTTTTT.

The rearrangement uses TRBV5-1 and TRBJ2-3; D may be TRBD1 or TRBD2 (5 bases each). The CDR3 has 13 amino acids. Trimming stripped 6 bases from V and 4 bases from J, with 12 bases between. Germline CDR1 is SGHRS and CDR2 is YFSETQ. The CDR3 region has the DNA TGCGCCAGCAAGGAGATGGGGGCAGATACGCAGTATTTT. Translating gives CASKEMGADTQYF.

This clone was recorded a few times. The chain couples TRBV10-3 to TRBJ2-7; D not resolved. Deletions cut 6 bases from V and 0 bases from J, with 9 bases between. CDR3 length: 13 amino acids. The germline V gene has CDR1 ENHRY and CDR2 SYGVKD. CDR3 DNA sequence: TGTGCCATCAGCACGTCAAGCTCCTACGAGCAGTACTTC. It is translated as CAISTSSSYEQYF.

There are a few counts of this clone. The CDR3 loop reads CASSFFGGTDTQYF. The CDR3 coding sequence is TGCGCCAGCAGCTTTTTCGGTGGCACAGATACGCAGTATTTT. This chain connects TRBV5-1 to TRBJ2-3, with D uncertain. Germline assignment: CDR1 SGHRS and CDR2 YFSETQ. The germline V and J ends were trimmed by 2 bases and 1 base, with 8 bases remaining between them. The CDR3 length is 14 residues.

This clone has more than one count but fewer than ten. V is TRBV4-1 and J is TRBJ1-6, with D tentatively TRBD1 (5 bases). V was trimmed by 6 bases and J by 10 bases, leaving 22 bases between them. Looked up from germline, CDR1 is MGHRA and CDR2 is YSYEKL. This CDR3 is built from 16 residues. The CDR3 loop is CASRETSGTWGSPLHF. CDR3 nucleotide sequence: TGCGCCAGCAGGGAGACCAGTGGGACGTGGGGATCACCCCTCCACTTT.

The V gene is TRBV29-1, the J gene TRBJ2-1; TRBD1 aligns across 8 bases. J lost 7 bases, V lost 6 bases, and 8 bases had no gene match. Looked up from germline, CDR1 is SQVTM and CDR2 is ANQGSEA. The CDR3 spans 13 residues. This chain's CDR3 is CSVATTGGNEQFF. In DNA form, the CDR3 reads TGCAGCGTCGCAACCACAGGGGGAAATGAGCAGTTCTTC.

The J gene is TRBJ1-2, the V gene TRBV5-4, with D possibly being TRBD1 (5 bases). The germline gives CDR1 SGHNT, CDR2 YYREEE (reference sequence). V was trimmed by 4 bases and J by 5 bases, leaving 18 bases between them. This CDR3 has 15 residues. CDR3 loop: CASSQHGGTVYGYTF. CDR3 sequence (DNA): TGTGCCAGCAGCCAACACGGAGGGACGGTTTATGGCTACACCTTC.

As regards this clone: Other DNA sequences in this specimen translate into the identical CDR3. The rearrangement joins TRBV30 to TRBJ1-1; D may be TRBD1 (6 bases). The V end was cut by 3 bases, the J end by 1 base, with 9 bases between. Germline loops: CDR1 GTSNPN, CDR2 SVGIG (reference sequence). CDR3 length: 13 residues. The CDR3 protein is CAWRRTANTEAFF. CDR3 in DNA: TGTGCCTGGAGACGGACAGCGAACACTGAAGCTTTCTTT.

V gene TRBV30 combines with J gene TRBJ2-3, with D tentatively TRBD1 (5 bases). V dropped 0 bases and J dropped 5 bases, with 12 bases sitting between them. The CDR3 extends over 14 amino acids. Germline values: CDR1 GTSNPN, CDR2 SVGIG (reference sequence). The CDR3 spells CAWSVGRAEDTQYF. The CDR3 DNA sequence: TGTGCCTGGAGTGTAGGCAGGGCGGAAGATACGCAGTATTTT.

The V gene is TRBV9, the J gene TRBJ1-5; D remains ambiguous. The CDR3 has 13 residues. CDR1 is SGDLS and CDR2 is YYNGEE in the germline V gene. Trimming took 5 bases from V and 0 from J, leaving 6 bases between them. This CDR3 is CASSPYSNQPQHF. The CDR3 coding sequence is TGTGCCAGCAGTCCCTATAGCAATCAGCCCCAGCATTTT.

V is TRBV4-1 and J is TRBJ2-7; no definite D call. Germline loops: CDR1 MGHRA, CDR2 YSYEKL. The CDR3 is 16 amino acids. Trimming cost V 1 base and J 3 bases, with 16 bases left between them. In DNA form, the CDR3 reads TGCGCCAGCAGCCAAGTCCAGACCCGTACGGGCTACGAGCAGTACTTC. Its translation is CASSQVQTRTGYEQYF.

In this sample, this clone turned up a few times. The same CDR3 also results from other DNA sequences found in this sample. V is TRBV5-6 and J is TRBJ1-2; D not resolved. The CDR3 is 12 residues long. Germline V gene sequence: CDR1 SGHDT, CDR2 YYEEEE. The ends were cut back, 4 bases at V and 3 bases at J, with 7 bases in the middle. The CDR3 protein is CASSLRDYGYTF. The CDR3 DNA reads as TGTGCCAGCAGCCTGAGGGACTATGGCTACACCTTC.

This clone was seen only a few times. The chain combines TRBV5-4 with TRBJ2-1; 7 nucleotides agree with TRBD1. Germline assignment: CDR1 SGHNT and CDR2 YYREEE (reference sequence). Trimming cost V 4 bases and J 7 bases; bases outside gene matches: 14. The CDR3 is 16 residues long. The CDR3 loop reads CASSLPLGGPTNEQFF. DNA of the CDR3: TGTGCCAGCAGCCTCCCGCTAGGGGGCCCTACGAATGAGCAGTTCTTC.

The chain couples TRBV4-2 to TRBJ2-5, with TRBD2 identical over 11 bases. The CDR3 is 16 residues long. V was clipped by 1 base and J by 0 bases; unmatched bases: 1. Germline loops: CDR1 LGHNA, CDR2 YNFKEQ. The CDR3 region is CASSQASGGYQETQYF. The CDR3 nucleotides are TGTGCCAGCAGCCAAGCTAGCGGGGGGTACCAAGAGACCCAGTACTTC.

This clone was seen a handful of times. The rearrangement joins TRBV23-1 to TRBJ2-5; D ambiguous. TRBV23-1 has ORF status, its function being uncertain. The CDR3 loop spans 12 amino acids. V was pared by 0 bases and J by 7 bases, with 6 bases between. The CDR3 sequence is CASSQSSGTQYF. The CDR3 DNA reads TGCGCCAGCAGTCAATCGTCCGGGACCCAGTACTTC.

Of note for this clone: The sample has other DNA sequences that encode this CDR3 too. This chain joins TRBV27 and TRBJ1-5; no reliable D call. This CDR3 has 14 residues. V was trimmed by 3 bases and J by 0 bases, leaving 6 bases between them. CDR1 and CDR2 (germline): MNHEY, SMNVEV (reference sequence). CDR3 coding DNA: TGTGCCAGCAGTTTGGGTTATAGCAATCAGCCCCAGCATTTT. Amino acid sequence: CASSLGYSNQPQHF.

V gene TRBV30 combines with J gene TRBJ2-1; D perhaps matches TRBD2 (5 bases). This CDR3 contains 13 residues. The germline V gene has CDR1 GTSNPN and CDR2 SVGIG (reference sequence). Deletions cut 3 bases from V and 0 bases from J, with 6 bases between. The CDR3 region is CAWRAGSYNEQFF. The DNA for the CDR3 is TGTGCCTGGAGGGCGGGCTCCTACAATGAGCAGTTCTTC.

The rearrangement uses TRBV18 and TRBJ2-6; D might be TRBD2 (5 bases). The CDR3 length is 16 residues. CDR1 is KGHSH, CDR2 LQKENI, per germline. The V and J ends lost 3 bases and 0 bases respectively, with 9 bases between them. Here the CDR3 reads CASSPPGNSGANVLTF. CDR3 in DNA: TGTGCCAGCTCACCTCCGGGAAACTCTGGGGCCAACGTCCTGACTTTC.

CDR3 region: CASSQRGYEQYF. The CDR3 nucleotides are TGTGCCAGCAGCCAAAGGGGTTACGAGCAGTACTTC. The chain recombines TRBV11-3 with TRBJ2-7, with TRBD1 as a possible D gene (5 bases). Germline values: CDR1 SGHNT, CDR2 YENEEA. V was pared by 5 bases and J by 4 bases, with 9 bases between. This CDR3 is built from 12 residues.

As regards this clone: The junction does not match germline at one end; this may be a read error. The V call is TRBV30, the J call TRBJ1-4; D not resolved. In germline, CDR1 is GTSNPN, CDR2 SVGIG (reference sequence). The CDR3 spans 13 residues. The CDR3 loop reads CAGRRGPNEKLFF. In nucleotides, the CDR3 is TGTGCCGGGAGAAGAGGGCCGAATGAAAAACTGTTTTTT.